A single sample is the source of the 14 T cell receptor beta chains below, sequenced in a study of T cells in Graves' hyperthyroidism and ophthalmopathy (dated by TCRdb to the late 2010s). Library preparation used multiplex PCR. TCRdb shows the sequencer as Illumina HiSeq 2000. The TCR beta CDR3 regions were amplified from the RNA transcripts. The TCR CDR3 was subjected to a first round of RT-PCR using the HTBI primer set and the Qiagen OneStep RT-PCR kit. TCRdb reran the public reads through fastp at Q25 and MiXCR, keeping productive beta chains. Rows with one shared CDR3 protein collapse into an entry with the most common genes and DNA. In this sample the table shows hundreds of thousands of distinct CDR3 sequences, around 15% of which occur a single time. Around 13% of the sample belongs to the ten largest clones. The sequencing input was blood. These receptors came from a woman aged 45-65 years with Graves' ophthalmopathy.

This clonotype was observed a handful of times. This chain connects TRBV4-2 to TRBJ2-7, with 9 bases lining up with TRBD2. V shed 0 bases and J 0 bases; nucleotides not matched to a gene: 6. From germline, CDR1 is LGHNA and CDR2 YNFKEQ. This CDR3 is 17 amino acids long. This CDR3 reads CASSQELSGRSSYEQYF. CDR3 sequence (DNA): TGTGCCAGCAGCCAAGAATTAAGCGGGAGGAGCTCCTACGAGCAGTACTTC.

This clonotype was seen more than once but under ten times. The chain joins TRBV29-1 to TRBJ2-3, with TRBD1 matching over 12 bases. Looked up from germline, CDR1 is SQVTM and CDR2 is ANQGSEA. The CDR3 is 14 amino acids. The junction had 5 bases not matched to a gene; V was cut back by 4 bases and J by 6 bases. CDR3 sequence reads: CSVVRDRGLDTQYF. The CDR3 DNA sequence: TGCAGCGTTGTCCGGGACAGGGGGCTGGATACGCAGTATTTT.

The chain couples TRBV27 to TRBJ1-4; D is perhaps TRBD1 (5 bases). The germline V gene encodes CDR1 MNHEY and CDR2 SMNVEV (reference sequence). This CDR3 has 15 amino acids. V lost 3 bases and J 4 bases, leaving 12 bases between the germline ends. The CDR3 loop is CASSLFRGVNEKLFF. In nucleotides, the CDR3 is TGTGCCAGCAGTTTGTTTCGGGGCGTTAATGAAAAACTGTTTTTT.

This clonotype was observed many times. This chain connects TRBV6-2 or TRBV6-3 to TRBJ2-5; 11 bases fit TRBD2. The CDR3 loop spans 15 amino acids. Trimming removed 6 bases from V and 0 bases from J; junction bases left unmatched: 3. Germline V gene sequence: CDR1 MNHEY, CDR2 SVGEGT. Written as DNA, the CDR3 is TGTGCCAGCAGGCCGGGACTAGCGGACCAAGAGACCCAGTACTTC. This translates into CASRPGLADQETQYF.

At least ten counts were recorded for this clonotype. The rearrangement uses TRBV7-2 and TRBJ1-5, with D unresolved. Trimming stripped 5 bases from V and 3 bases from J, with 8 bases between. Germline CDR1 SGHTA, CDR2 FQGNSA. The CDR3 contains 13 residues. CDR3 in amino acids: CASSPENNQPQHF. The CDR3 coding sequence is TGTGCCAGCAGCCCGGAGAACAATCAGCCCCAGCATTTT. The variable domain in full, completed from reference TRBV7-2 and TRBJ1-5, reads GAGVSQSPSNKVTEKGKDVELRCDPISGHTALYWYRQSLGQGLEFLIYFQGNSAPDKSGLPSDRFSAERTGGSVSTLTIQRTQQEDSAVYLCASSPENNQPQHFGDGTRLSIL.

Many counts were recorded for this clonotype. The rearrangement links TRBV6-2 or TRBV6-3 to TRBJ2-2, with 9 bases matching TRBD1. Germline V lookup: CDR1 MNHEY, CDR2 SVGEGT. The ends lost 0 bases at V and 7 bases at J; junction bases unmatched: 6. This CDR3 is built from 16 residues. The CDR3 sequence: CASSYSGQGRYGELFF. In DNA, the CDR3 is TGTGCCAGCAGTTACTCGGGACAGGGAAGGTACGGGGAGCTGTTTTTT.

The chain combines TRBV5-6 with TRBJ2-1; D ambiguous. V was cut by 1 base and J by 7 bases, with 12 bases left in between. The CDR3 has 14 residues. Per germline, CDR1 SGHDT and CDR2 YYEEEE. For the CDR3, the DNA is TGTGCCAGCAGCTTGTTCCCTAGTCGGAATGAGCAGTTCTTC. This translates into CASSLFPSRNEQFF.

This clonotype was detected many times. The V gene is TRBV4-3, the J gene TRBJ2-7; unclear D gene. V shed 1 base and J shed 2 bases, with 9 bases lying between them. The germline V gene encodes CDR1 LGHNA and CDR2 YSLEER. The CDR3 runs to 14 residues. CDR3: CASSQAVRTYEQYF. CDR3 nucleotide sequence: TGCGCCAGCAGCCAAGCGGTCAGAACCTACGAGCAGTACTTC.

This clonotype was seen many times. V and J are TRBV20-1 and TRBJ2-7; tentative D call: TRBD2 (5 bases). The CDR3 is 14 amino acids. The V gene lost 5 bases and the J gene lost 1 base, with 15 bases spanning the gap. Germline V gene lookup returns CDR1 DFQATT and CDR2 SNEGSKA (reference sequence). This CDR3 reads CSAAPGGRSYEQYF. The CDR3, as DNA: TGCAGTGCTGCCCCAGGAGGCAGGTCCTACGAGCAGTACTTC.

CDR3 region: CASSSPVGALYNEQFF. CDR3 bases: TGTGCCAGCAGCTCCCCAGTGGGGGCTCTCTACAATGAGCAGTTCTTC. J is TRBJ2-1 and V is TRBV11-2; maybe TRBD1 (6 bases). V dropped 4 bases and J dropped 3 bases, with 16 bases sitting between them. The CDR3 is 16 residues long. Germline loops: CDR1 SGHAT, CDR2 FQNNGV.

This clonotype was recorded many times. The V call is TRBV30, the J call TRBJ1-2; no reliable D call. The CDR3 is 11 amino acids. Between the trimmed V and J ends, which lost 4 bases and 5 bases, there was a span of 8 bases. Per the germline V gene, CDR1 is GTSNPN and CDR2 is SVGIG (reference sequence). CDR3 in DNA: TGTGCCTGGAAGACGAGGTATGGCTACACCTTC. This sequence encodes CAWKTRYGYTF.

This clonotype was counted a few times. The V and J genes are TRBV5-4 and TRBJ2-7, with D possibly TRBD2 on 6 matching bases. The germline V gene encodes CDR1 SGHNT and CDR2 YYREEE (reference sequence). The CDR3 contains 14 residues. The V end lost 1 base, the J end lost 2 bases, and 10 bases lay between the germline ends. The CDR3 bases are TGTGCCAGCAGCTTGACTGGGACTCCCTACGAGCAGTACTTC. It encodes CASSLTGTPYEQYF.

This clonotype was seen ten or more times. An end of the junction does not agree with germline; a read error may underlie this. This CDR3 reads CASSSYRGPNTDAFF. CDR3 in DNA: TGTGCCAGCAGTTCATACAGGGGGCCGAACACTGATGCTTTCTTT. The gene calls are TRBV12-3 or TRBV12-4 and TRBJ1-1; 9 nucleotides agree with TRBD1. The CDR3 has 15 amino acids.

The CDR3 loop is CASSFGWGPNQPQHF. CDR3 nucleotide sequence: TGTGCCAGCAGCTTCGGGTGGGGGCCAAATCAGCCCCAGCATTTT. The chain is built from TRBV5-6 and TRBJ1-5; tentative D call: TRBD1 (6 bases). The CDR3 spans 15 residues. Germline V gives CDR1 SGHDT, CDR2 YYEEEE. V dropped 2 bases and J dropped 4 bases, with 13 bases sitting between them.